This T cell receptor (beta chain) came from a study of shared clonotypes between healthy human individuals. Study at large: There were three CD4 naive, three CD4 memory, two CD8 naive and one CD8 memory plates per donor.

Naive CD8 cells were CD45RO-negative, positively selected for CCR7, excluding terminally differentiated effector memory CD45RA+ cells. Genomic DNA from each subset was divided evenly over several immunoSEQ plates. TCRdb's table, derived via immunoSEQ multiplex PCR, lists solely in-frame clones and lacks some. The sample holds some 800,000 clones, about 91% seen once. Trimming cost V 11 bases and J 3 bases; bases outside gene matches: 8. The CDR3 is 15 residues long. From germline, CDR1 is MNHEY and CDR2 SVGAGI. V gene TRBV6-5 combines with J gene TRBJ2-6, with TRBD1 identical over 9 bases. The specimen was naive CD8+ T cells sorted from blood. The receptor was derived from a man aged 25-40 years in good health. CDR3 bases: TGTGCCTCCCGGGACAGGGCTTATGGGGCCAACGTCCTGACTTTC. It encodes CASRDRAYGANVLTF.